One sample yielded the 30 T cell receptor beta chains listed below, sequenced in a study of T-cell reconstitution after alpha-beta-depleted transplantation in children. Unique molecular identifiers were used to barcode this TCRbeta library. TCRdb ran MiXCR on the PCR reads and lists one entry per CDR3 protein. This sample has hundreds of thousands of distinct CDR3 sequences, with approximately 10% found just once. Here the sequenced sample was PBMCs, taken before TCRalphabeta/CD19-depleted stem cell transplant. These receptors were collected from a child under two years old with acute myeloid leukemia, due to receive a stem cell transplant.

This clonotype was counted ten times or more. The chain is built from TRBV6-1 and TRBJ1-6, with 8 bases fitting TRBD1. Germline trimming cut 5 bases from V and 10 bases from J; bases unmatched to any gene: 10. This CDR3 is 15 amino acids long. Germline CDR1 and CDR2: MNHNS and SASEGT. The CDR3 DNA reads TGTGCCAGCAGTCCCTGGGGACAGGTGAAATCACCCCTCCACTTT. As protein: CASSPWGQVKSPLHF.

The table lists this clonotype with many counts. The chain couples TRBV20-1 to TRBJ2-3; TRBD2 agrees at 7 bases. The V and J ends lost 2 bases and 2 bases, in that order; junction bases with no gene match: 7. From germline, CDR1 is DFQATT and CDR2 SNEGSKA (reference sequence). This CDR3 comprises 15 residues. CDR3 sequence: CSARYPSGFTDTQYF. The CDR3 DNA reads TGCAGTGCTAGATACCCTAGCGGCTTCACAGATACGCAGTATTTT.

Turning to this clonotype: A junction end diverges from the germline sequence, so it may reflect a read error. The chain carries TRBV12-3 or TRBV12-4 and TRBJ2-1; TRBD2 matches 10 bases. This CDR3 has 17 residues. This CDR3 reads CTSSTSLAGDLINEQFF. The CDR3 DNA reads TGTACCAGCAGTACCAGTCTAGCGGGAGATCTTATCAATGAGCAGTTCTTC.

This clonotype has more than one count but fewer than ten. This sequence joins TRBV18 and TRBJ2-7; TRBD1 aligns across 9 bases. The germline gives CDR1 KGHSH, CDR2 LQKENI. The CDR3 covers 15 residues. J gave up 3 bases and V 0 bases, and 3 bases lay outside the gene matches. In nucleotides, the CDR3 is TGTGCCAGCTCACCACCGGGACAGGGTGTCTACGAGCAGTACTTC. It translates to CASSPPGQGVYEQYF.

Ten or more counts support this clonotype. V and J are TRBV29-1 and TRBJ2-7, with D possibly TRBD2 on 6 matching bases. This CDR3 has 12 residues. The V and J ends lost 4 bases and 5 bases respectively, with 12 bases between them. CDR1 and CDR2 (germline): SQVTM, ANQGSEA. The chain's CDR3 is CSVVRGGHEQYF. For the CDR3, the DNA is TGCAGCGTTGTGCGGGGTGGCCACGAGCAGTACTTC.

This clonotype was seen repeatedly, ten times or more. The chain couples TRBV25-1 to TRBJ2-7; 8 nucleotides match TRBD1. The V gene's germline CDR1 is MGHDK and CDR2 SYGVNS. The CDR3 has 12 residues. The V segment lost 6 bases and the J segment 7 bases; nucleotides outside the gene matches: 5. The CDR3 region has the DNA TGTGCCAGCAGAGGACAGGGAAAAGAGCAGTACTTC. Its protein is CASRGQGKEQYF.

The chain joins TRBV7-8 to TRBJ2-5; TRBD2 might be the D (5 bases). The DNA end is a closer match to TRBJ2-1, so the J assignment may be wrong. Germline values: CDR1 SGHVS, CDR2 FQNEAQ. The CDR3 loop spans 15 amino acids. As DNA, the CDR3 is TGTGCCAGCAGCTTACTCCTTTCTAGCCACAATGAGCAGTTCTTC. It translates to CASSLLLSSHNEQFF.

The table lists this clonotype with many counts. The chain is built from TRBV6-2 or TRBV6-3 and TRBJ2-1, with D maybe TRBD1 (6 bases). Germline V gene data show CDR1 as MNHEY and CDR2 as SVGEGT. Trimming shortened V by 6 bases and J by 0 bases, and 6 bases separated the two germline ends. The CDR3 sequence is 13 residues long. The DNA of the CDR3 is TGTGCCAGCAGACAGGGCTCCTACAATGAGCAGTTCTTC. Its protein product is CASRQGSYNEQFF.

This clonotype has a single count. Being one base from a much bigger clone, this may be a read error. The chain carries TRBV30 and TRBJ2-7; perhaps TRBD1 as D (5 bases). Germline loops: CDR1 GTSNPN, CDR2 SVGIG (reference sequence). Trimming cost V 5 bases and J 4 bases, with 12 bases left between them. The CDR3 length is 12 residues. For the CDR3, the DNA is TGTGCCTGGGGCCCCCAGGGATACGAGCAGTACTTC. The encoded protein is CAWGPQGYEQYF.

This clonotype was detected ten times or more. The CDR3 sequence: CASSVGDNNEQFF. The DNA of the CDR3 is TGTGCCAGCTCGGTGGGGGATAACAATGAGCAGTTCTTC. This chain uses TRBV14 with TRBJ2-1, with D perhaps being TRBD1 or TRBD2 (5 bases each). The CDR3 is 13 residues long. CDR1 is SGHDN and CDR2 is FVKESK in the germline V gene. Trimming took off 8 bases at V and 5 bases at J, with 13 bases between the two ends. The full variable domain, its missing parts supplied by reference TRBV14 and TRBJ2-1, is EAGVTQFPSHSVIEKGQTVTLRCDPISGHDNLYWYRRVMGKEIKFLLHFVKESKQDESGMPNNRFLAERTGGTYSTLKVQPAELEDSGVYFCASSVGDNNEQFFGPGTRLTVL.

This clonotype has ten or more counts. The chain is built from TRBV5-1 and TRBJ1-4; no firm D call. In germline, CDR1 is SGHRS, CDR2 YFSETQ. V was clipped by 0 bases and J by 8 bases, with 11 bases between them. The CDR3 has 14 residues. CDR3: CASSLELTKEKLFF. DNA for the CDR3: TGCGCCAGCAGCTTGGAGCTTACCAAGGAAAAACTGTTTTTT.

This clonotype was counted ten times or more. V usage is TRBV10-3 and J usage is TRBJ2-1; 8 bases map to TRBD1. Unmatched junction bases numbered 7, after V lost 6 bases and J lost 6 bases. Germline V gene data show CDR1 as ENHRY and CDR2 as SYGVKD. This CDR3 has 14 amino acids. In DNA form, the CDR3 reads TGTGCCATCAGAGCCGGGACAGGTTTCAATGAGCAGTTCTTC. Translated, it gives CAIRAGTGFNEQFF.

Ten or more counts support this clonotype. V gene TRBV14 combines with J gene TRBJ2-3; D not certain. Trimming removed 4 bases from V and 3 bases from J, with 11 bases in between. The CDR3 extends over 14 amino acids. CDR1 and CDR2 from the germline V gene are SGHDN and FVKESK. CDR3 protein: CASSLRQTTDTQYF. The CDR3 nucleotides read TGTGCCAGCAGCCTTCGACAAACGACAGATACGCAGTATTTT.

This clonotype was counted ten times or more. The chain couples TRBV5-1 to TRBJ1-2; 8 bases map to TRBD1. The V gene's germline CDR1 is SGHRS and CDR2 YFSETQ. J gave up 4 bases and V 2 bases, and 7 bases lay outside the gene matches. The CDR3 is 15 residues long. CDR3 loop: CASSFSDRGSYGYTF. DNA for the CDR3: TGCGCCAGCAGCTTTAGCGACAGGGGCAGCTATGGCTACACCTTC.

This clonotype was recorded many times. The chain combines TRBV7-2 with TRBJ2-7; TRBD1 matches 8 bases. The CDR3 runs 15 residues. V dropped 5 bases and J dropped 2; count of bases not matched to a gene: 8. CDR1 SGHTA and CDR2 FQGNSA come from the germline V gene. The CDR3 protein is CASSPGTGLPYEQYF. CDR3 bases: TGTGCCAGCAGCCCTGGGACAGGCCTTCCCTACGAGCAGTACTTC.

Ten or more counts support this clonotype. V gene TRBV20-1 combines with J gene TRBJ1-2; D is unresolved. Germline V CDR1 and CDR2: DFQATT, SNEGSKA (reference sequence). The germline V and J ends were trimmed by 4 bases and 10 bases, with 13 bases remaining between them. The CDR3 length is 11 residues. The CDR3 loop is CSAIDFRVYTF. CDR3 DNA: TGCAGTGCTATAGACTTTAGGGTCTACACCTTC.

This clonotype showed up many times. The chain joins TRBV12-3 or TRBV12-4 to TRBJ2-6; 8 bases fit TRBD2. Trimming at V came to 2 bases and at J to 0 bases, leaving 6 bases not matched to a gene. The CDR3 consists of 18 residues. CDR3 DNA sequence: TGTGCCAGCAGTTTATTCAGCGGGAGATACTCTGGGGCCAACGTCCTGACTTTC. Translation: CASSLFSGRYSGANVLTF.

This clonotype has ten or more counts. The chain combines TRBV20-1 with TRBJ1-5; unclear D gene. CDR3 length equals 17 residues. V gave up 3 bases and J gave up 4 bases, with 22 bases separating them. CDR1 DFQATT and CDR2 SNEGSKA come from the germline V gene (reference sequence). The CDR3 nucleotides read TGCAGTGCTAGCCCGGGCCTGGGCCAACTCGGGAATCAGCCCCAGCATTTT. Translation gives CSASPGLGQLGNQPQHF.

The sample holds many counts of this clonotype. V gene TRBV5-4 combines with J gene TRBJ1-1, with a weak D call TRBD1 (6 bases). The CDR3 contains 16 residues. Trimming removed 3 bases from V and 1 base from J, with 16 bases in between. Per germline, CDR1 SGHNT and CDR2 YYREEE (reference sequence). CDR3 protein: CASSSVAGTRNTEAFF. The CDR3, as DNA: TGTGCCAGCAGCTCCGTGGCCGGGACAAGGAACACTGAAGCTTTCTTT.

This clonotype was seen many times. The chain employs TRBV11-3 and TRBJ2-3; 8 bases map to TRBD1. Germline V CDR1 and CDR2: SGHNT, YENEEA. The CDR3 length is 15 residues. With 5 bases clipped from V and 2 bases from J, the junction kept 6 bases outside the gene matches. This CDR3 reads CASSLGTGHTDTQYF. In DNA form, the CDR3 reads TGTGCCAGCAGCCTCGGGACAGGTCACACAGATACGCAGTATTTT. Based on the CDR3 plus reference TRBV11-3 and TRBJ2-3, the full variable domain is EAGVVQSPRYKIIEKKQPVAFWCNPISGHNTLYWYLQNLGQGPELLIRYENEEAVDDSQLPKDRFSAERLKGVDSTLKIQPAELGDSAVYLCASSLGTGHTDTQYFGPGTRLTVL.

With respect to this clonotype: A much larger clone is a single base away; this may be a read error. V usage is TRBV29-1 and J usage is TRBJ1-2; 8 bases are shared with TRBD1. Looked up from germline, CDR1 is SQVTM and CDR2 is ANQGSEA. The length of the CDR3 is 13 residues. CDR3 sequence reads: CSLEFQGAGGYTF. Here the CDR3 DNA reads TGCAGCCTTGAATTCCAGGGGGCGGGAGGCTACACCTTC.

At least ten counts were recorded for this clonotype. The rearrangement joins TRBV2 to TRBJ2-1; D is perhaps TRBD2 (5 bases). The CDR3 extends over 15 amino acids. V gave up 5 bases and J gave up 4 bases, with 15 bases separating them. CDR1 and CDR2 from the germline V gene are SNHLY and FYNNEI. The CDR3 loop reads CASSPGLPQYNEQFF. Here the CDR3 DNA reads TGTGCCAGCAGTCCCGGACTCCCTCAATACAATGAGCAGTTCTTC.

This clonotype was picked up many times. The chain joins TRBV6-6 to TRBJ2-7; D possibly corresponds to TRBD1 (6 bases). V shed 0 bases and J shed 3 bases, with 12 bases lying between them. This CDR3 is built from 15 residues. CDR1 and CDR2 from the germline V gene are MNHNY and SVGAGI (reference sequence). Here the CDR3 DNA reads TGTGCCAGCAGTTACTCGGCAGGGGTTAGCTACGAGCAGTACTTC. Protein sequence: CASSYSAGVSYEQYF.

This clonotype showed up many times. CDR3 nucleotide sequence: TGCAGTGCTAGAGACTCAGTAGCGGGAGCAAACAATGAGCAGTTCTTC. Amino acid sequence: CSARDSVAGANNEQFF. V usage is TRBV20-1 and J usage is TRBJ2-1; TRBD2 matches 9 bases. V was pared by 0 bases and J by 5 bases, with 8 bases of the junction left unmatched. The CDR3 covers 16 residues. Germline V gene data show CDR1 as DFQATT and CDR2 as SNEGSKA (reference sequence).

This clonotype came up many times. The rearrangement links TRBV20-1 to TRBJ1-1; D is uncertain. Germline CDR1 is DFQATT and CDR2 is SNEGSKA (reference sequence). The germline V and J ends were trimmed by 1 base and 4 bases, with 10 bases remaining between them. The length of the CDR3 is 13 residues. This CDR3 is CSARGGWGTEAFF. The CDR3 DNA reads TGCAGTGCTAGAGGAGGTTGGGGCACTGAAGCTTTCTTT.

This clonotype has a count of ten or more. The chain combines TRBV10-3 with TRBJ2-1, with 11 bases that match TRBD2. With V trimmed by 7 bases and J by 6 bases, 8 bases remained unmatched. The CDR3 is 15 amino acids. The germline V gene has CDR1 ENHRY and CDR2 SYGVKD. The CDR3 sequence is CAITPETSGTNEQFF. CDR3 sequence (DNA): TGTGCCATCACTCCCGAGACTAGCGGGACCAATGAGCAGTTCTTC.

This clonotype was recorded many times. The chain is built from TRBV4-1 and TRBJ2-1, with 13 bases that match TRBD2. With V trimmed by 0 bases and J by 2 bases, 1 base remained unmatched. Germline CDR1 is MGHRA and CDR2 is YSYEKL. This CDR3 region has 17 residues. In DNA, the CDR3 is TGCGCCAGCAGCCAAGATGGGACTAGCGGGACCTACAATGAGCAGTTCTTC. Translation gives CASSQDGTSGTYNEQFF.

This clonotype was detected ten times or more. CDR3 nucleotide sequence: TGCGCCAGCAGCCAAGTTGGGACTGATTGGAAGCAGTACTTC. Its protein product is CASSQVGTDWKQYF. The gene calls are TRBV4-1 and TRBJ2-7, with D perhaps matching TRBD2 (6 bases). The CDR3 is 14 amino acids. CDR1 and CDR2 from the germline V gene are MGHRA and YSYEKL. The V and J ends lost 1 base and 8 bases respectively, with 15 bases between them.

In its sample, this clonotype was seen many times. This CDR3 reads CASMRTSPYEQYF. Here the CDR3 DNA reads TGTGCCAGCATGCGGACTAGCCCCTACGAGCAGTACTTC. The chain joins TRBV28 to TRBJ2-7, with 8 bases identical to TRBD2. Germline-derived CDR1 and CDR2 are MDHEN and SYDVKM. The V gene end was trimmed by 7 bases and the J gene end by 2 bases; junction bases not matched to a gene: 4. The CDR3 has 13 residues.

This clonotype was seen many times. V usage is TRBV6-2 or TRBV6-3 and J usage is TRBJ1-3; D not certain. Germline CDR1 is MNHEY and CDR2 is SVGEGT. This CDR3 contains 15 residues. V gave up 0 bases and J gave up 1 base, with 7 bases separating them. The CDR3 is CASSYSGISGNTIYF. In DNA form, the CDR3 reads TGTGCCAGCAGTTACTCCGGGATATCTGGAAACACCATATATTTT.